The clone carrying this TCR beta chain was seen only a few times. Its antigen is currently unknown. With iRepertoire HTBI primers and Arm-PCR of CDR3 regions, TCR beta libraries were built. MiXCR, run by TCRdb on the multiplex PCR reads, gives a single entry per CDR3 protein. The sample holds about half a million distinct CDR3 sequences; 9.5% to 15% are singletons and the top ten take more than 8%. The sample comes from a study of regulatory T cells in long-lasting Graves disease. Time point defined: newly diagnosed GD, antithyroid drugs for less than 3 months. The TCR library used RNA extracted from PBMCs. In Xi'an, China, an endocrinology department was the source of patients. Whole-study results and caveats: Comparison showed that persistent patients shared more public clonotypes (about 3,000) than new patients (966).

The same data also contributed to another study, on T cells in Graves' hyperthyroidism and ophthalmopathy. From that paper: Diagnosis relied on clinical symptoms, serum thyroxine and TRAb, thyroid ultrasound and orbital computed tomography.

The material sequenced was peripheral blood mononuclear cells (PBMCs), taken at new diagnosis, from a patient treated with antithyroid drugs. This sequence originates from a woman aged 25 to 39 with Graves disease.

For the CDR3, the DNA is TGCAGTGCTAGAGATCTAGGATCCAGTATACAAGAGACCCAGTACTTC. Translating it yields CSARDLGSSIQETQYF. The V gene is TRBV20-1, the J gene TRBJ2-5; D not certain. The CDR3 is made up of 16 amino acids. Per germline, CDR1 DFQATT and CDR2 SNEGSKA (reference sequence). The V and J ends lost 0 bases and 2 bases respectively, with 16 bases between them.